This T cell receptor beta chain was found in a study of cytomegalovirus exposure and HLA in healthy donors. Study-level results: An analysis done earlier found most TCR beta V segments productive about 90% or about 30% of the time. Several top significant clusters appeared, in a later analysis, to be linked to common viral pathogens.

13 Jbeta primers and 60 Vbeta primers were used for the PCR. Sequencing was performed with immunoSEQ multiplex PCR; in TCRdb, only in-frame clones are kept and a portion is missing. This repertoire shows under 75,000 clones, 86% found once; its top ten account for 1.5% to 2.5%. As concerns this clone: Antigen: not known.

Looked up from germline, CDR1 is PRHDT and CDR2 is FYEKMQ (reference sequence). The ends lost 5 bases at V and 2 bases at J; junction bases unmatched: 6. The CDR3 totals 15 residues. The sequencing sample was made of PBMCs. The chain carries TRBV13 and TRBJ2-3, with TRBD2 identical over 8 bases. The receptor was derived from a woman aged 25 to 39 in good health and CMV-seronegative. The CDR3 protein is CASSLREAHTDTQYF. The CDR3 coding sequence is TGTGCCAGCAGCCTGCGGGAGGCGCACACAGATACGCAGTATTTT.